The 21 T cell receptor beta chains below were found in one sample sequenced in a study of T cells in Graves' hyperthyroidism and ophthalmopathy. Researchers amplified the TCR beta CDR3 regions from RNA transcripts. An initial round of RT-PCR targeting the TCR CDR3 relied on the HTBI primer set. From the multiplex PCR reads, TCRdb called clonotypes with MiXCR, one entry per CDR3 protein. Here the sample spans about 530,000 distinct CDR3 sequences, under 20% being singletons. The sample taken for sequencing was blood. The receptors were gathered from a woman under 30 with Graves' ophthalmopathy.

A few counts support this clonotype. The chain combines TRBV6-1 with TRBJ2-3; 8 bases agree with TRBD2. The V and J ends lost 5 bases and 4 bases, in that order; junction bases with no gene match: 8. The V gene's germline CDR1 is MNHNS and CDR2 SASEGT. The CDR3 covers 15 residues. The CDR3 sequence: CASSPNPGGPDTQYF. The CDR3, as DNA: TGTGCCAGCAGTCCGAATCCGGGAGGGCCAGATACGCAGTATTTT.

The chain is built from TRBV7-8 and TRBJ1-5; no definite D call. Trimming pared 5 bases from V and 2 bases from J, leaving 16 bases between. CDR1 SGHVS and CDR2 FQNEAQ come from the germline V gene. This CDR3 is 16 amino acids long. DNA of the CDR3: TGTGCCAGCAGCCTAACTGGAACCCAAGGCAATCAGCCCCAGCATTTT. Translated: CASSLTGTQGNQPQHF.

This sequence joins TRBV9 and TRBJ2-2; 7 bases fit TRBD2. CDR3 length equals 15 residues. Germline V CDR1 and CDR2: SGDLS, YYNGEE. Trimming removed 0 bases from V and 3 bases from J; junction bases left unmatched: 2. The CDR3 loop reads CASSVVREHTGELFF. CDR3 DNA sequence: TGTGCCAGCAGCGTAGTGCGGGAGCACACCGGGGAGCTGTTTTTT.

In this sample, this clonotype turned up many times. This chain uses TRBV30 with TRBJ1-2; TRBD1 aligns across 7 bases. Germline V gene data show CDR1 as GTSNPN and CDR2 as SVGIG (reference sequence). This CDR3 is 13 amino acids long. V was clipped by 6 bases and J by 5 bases; unmatched bases: 9. Here the CDR3 reads CACLTGSQYGYTF. The CDR3 coding sequence is TGTGCCTGCCTGACAGGGTCGCAATATGGCTACACCTTC.

The V and J genes are TRBV19 and TRBJ2-2; D remains unclear. The CDR3 is made up of 14 amino acids. V gave up 4 bases and J gave up 3 bases, with 9 bases separating them. CDR1 LNHDA and CDR2 SQIVND come from the germline V gene (reference sequence). CDR3 coding DNA: TGTGCCAGTAGTACCAATTTCTACACCGGGGAGCTGTTTTTT. Residues: CASSTNFYTGELFF.

This clonotype has a handful of counts. This chain connects TRBV4-1 to TRBJ2-2, with 12 bases fitting TRBD1. This CDR3 region has 21 residues. From germline, CDR1 is MGHRA and CDR2 YSYEKL. V was pared by 2 bases and J by 4 bases, with 17 bases of the junction left unmatched. The CDR3 sequence: CASSQSASGTGGPLPTGELFF. The CDR3 DNA reads as TGCGCCAGCAGCCAATCCGCTTCCGGGACAGGGGGCCCCTTGCCCACCGGGGAGCTGTTTTTT.

The chain uses TRBV20-1 and TRBJ2-3, with 8 bases aligning to TRBD2. Germline V gene lookup returns CDR1 DFQATT and CDR2 SNEGSKA (reference sequence). Trimming cost V 3 bases and J 3 bases; bases outside gene matches: 5. The CDR3 is made up of 14 amino acids. The CDR3 nucleotides are TGCAGTGCTAGCGGGAGGGCAAATACAGATACGCAGTATTTT. Translating gives CSASGRANTDTQYF.

This clonotype was recorded at least ten times. The V call is TRBV6-1, the J call TRBJ1-1; possibly TRBD1 for D (5 bases). Trimming removed 2 bases at V and 3 bases at J, with 10 bases between. CDR1 and CDR2 (germline): MNHNS, SASEGT. The CDR3 is 14 amino acids. CDR3 DNA sequence: TGTGCCAGCAGTGAACCAGGGTGGGACACTGAAGCTTTCTTT. As protein: CASSEPGWDTEAFF.

The rearrangement uses TRBV25-1 and TRBJ1-1, with D perhaps TRBD1 (6 bases). Germline V gene sequence: CDR1 MGHDK, CDR2 SYGVNS. The CDR3 is made up of 17 amino acids. Trimming removed 3 bases from V and 2 bases from J, with 19 bases in between. CDR3 loop: CASSDNGGGEGNTEAFF. The CDR3 nucleotides are TGTGCCAGCAGTGATAATGGGGGGGGCGAAGGTAACACTGAAGCTTTCTTT.

This clonotype was seen ten or more times. The rearrangement uses TRBV6-2 or TRBV6-3 and TRBJ2-2; 10 bases are shared with TRBD2. The germline gives CDR1 MNHEY, CDR2 SVGEGT. The CDR3 contains 17 residues. V trimming: 2 bases; J trimming: 0 bases; junction bases outside the gene matches: 3. The CDR3 sequence: CASSYIAGGANTGELFF. CDR3 nucleotides: TGTGCCAGCAGTTACATAGCGGGAGGAGCGAACACCGGGGAGCTGTTTTTT.

This clonotype was detected a few times. The chain carries TRBV6-6 and TRBJ2-5; 9 bases map to TRBD2. Germline-derived CDR1 and CDR2 are MNHNY and SVGAGI (reference sequence). The J segment lost 4 bases and the V segment lost 0 bases, leaving 6 bases of the junction unmatched. The CDR3 totals 16 residues. The CDR3 loop reads CASSYSASGVGETQYF. DNA of the CDR3: TGTGCCAGCAGTTACTCGGCTAGCGGGGTAGGAGAGACCCAGTACTTC.

This clonotype was counted many times. The V and J genes are TRBV28 and TRBJ1-1; 8 bases are a match to TRBD1. J lost 0 bases, V lost 5 bases, and 5 bases had no gene match. The CDR3 is made up of 15 amino acids. Per germline, CDR1 MDHEN and CDR2 SYDVKM. CDR3 in DNA: TGTGCCAGCAGTACAAACAGGGGGTTGAACACTGAAGCTTTCTTT. Residues: CASSTNRGLNTEAFF.

The rearrangement uses TRBV20-1 and TRBJ2-2; 7 positions match TRBD2. The V gene's germline CDR1 is DFQATT and CDR2 SNEGSKA (reference sequence). Trimming cost V 3 bases and J 8 bases; bases outside gene matches: 3. The CDR3 totals 12 residues. CDR3 in amino acids: CSARTGGGELFF. The CDR3, as DNA: TGCAGTGCTAGGACCGGGGGGGGGGAGCTGTTTTTT.

This clonotype was found a few times. The chain is built from TRBV20-1 and TRBJ2-5; TRBD1 might be the D (6 bases). The germline V and J ends were trimmed by 0 bases and 14 bases, with 16 bases remaining between them. The CDR3 runs 12 residues. Germline V gene sequence: CDR1 DFQATT, CDR2 SNEGSKA (reference sequence). CDR3 residues: CSARDQETGPYF. DNA of the CDR3: TGCAGTGCTAGAGATCAAGAGACAGGTCCATACTTC.

This clonotype was detected many times. The V call is TRBV3-1, the J call TRBJ1-1; D remains unclear. Germline V gene data show CDR1 as LGHDT and CDR2 as YNNKEL (reference sequence). This CDR3 has 16 amino acids. Deletions cut 0 bases from V and 0 bases from J, with 11 bases between. The CDR3 reads CASSQDRSLMNTEAFF. The CDR3 coding sequence is TGTGCCAGCAGCCAAGATCGAAGTTTGATGAACACTGAAGCTTTCTTT.

In its sample, this clonotype was seen many times. The chain uses TRBV3-1 and TRBJ2-3, with no clear D. The CDR3 is 14 amino acids. Per the germline V gene, CDR1 is LGHDT and CDR2 is YNNKEL (reference sequence). The V end was cut by 4 bases, the J end by 2 bases, with 10 bases between. CDR3 nucleotides: TGTGCCAGCAGCCGACCCGGGCTCACAGATACGCAGTATTTT. Protein product: CASSRPGLTDTQYF.

This clonotype was detected many times. The chain is built from TRBV6-1 and TRBJ2-5; D is perhaps TRBD1 or TRBD2 (5 bases each). Trimming removed 0 bases at V and 7 bases at J, with 15 bases between. The CDR3 has 15 amino acids. CDR1 and CDR2 from the germline V gene are MNHNS and SASEGT. As DNA, the CDR3 is TGTGCCAGCAGTGAAGCAGGTTTATCTGGGGGGACCCAGTACTTC. Protein: CASSEAGLSGGTQYF.

This clonotype came up many times. The rearrangement links TRBV3-1 to TRBJ2-1; no clear D gene. With 2 bases removed from V and 7 bases from J, the gap between germline ends came to 6 bases. The CDR3 consists of 12 residues. In germline, CDR1 is LGHDT, CDR2 YNNKEL (reference sequence). The CDR3 sequence is CASSQIMNEQFF. CDR3 DNA sequence: TGTGCCAGCAGCCAAATCATGAATGAGCAGTTCTTC.

This clonotype was seen repeatedly, ten times or more. V and J are TRBV6-2 or TRBV6-3 and TRBJ2-7, with D perhaps matching TRBD1 or TRBD2 (5 bases each). The CDR3 sequence is 15 residues long. Germline V gene sequence: CDR1 MNHEY, CDR2 SVGEGT. Trimming took off 6 bases at V and 3 bases at J, with 18 bases between the two ends. In DNA form, the CDR3 reads TGTGCCAGCAGCCCAGGGCGAGGGCGCGGCTACGAGCAGTACTTC. This sequence encodes CASSPGRGRGYEQYF.

V and J are TRBV11-2 and TRBJ2-2; 15 nucleotides line up with TRBD2. This CDR3 is 16 amino acids long. The J segment lost 4 bases and the V segment lost 7 bases, leaving 4 bases of the junction unmatched. Germline CDR1 is SGHAT and CDR2 is FQNNGV. CDR3 sequence: CASTLGLAGGTGELFF. Here the CDR3 DNA reads TGTGCCAGCACCCTGGGACTAGCGGGGGGCACCGGGGAGCTGTTTTTT.

CDR3 amino acids: CASSRDSQTGELFF. The CDR3, as DNA: TGTGCCAGTAGCCGGGACAGCCAGACCGGGGAGCTGTTTTTT. The chain couples TRBV19 to TRBJ2-2; 7 bases line up with TRBD1. There are 14 residues in the CDR3. Trimming took 6 bases from V and 5 from J; bases not matched to a gene: 6. CDR1 and CDR2 (germline): LNHDA, SQIVND (reference sequence).